The 14 T cell receptor beta chains in this list originate from one sample, sequenced in a study of PD-L1 blockade in urothelial cancer. Stated time point: peripheral blood 6 weeks after treatment start. The method was immunoSEQ multiplex PCR; TCRdb's version includes in-frame clones alone and lacks a portion of them. The sample yields under 150,000 clones, around 89% seen once. Sequencing was performed on PBMCs, taken around atezolizumab (anti-PD-L1) treatment. The receptors shown here come from a man aged 55 to 70 with urothelial cancer.

This clone was observed once. The J gene is TRBJ2-2, the V gene TRBV10-3, with D maybe TRBD1 (5 bases). The length of the CDR3 is 15 residues. In germline, CDR1 is ENHRY, CDR2 SYGVKD. V was trimmed by 7 bases and J by 3 bases, leaving 15 bases between them. CDR3: CAIKRQGSDTGELFF. Here the CDR3 DNA reads TGTGCCATCAAGAGGCAGGGTTCGGACACCGGGGAGCTGTTTTTT.

The chain recombines TRBV28 with TRBJ1-2; 8 bases line up with TRBD1. Germline V CDR1 and CDR2: MDHEN, SYDVKM. CDR3 length: 14 amino acids. The ends lost 2 bases at V and 4 bases at J; junction bases unmatched: 3. The CDR3 sequence: CASSLADRGYGYTF. As DNA, the CDR3 is TGTGCCAGCAGTTTAGCCGACAGGGGCTATGGCTACACCTTC.

The J gene is TRBJ1-6, the V gene TRBV28, with TRBD1 matching over 8 bases. The CDR3 has 14 amino acids. Germline V gene data show CDR1 as MDHEN and CDR2 as SYDVKM. V trimming: 6 bases; J trimming: 12 bases; junction bases outside the gene matches: 10. The CDR3 spells CASRLDRGSLPLHF. The CDR3, as DNA: TGTGCCAGCAGATTAGACAGGGGATCGCTACCCCTCCACTTT.

This clone has only a few counts. The chain couples TRBV19 to TRBJ1-2, with TRBD1 matching 10 bases. Germline V lookup: CDR1 LNHDA, CDR2 SQIVND (reference sequence). The CDR3 has 15 amino acids. J lost 8 bases, V lost 4 bases, and 10 bases had no gene match. The CDR3, as DNA: TGTGCCAGTAGTACGACAGGGGGCCCTTCGGGCGGCTACACCTTC. Translating gives CASSTTGGPSGGYTF.

The sample holds one count of this clone. The J gene is TRBJ1-1, the V gene TRBV10-3; D gene unclear. This CDR3 spans 14 amino acids. The germline V gene has CDR1 ENHRY and CDR2 SYGVKD. Trimming stripped 0 bases from V and 6 bases from J, with 11 bases between. The CDR3 here is CAISESIGVPEAFF. DNA of the CDR3: TGTGCCATCAGTGAGTCGATAGGAGTCCCTGAAGCTTTCTTT.

The CDR3 coding sequence is TGCGCCAGCAGCAGCCAGGCCTACGAGCAGTACTTC. Residues: CASSSQAYEQYF. The chain combines TRBV5-1 with TRBJ2-7; D is unresolved. CDR3 size: 12 residues. Germline V gene data show CDR1 as SGHRS and CDR2 as YFSETQ. V lost 4 bases and J lost 2, with 7 bases in between.

The chain links TRBV28 to TRBJ2-7; 7 bases map to TRBD2. Trimming cost V 8 bases and J 0 bases; bases outside gene matches: 7. Germline V gene sequence: CDR1 MDHEN, CDR2 SYDVKM. The CDR3 has 14 residues. The CDR3 DNA sequence: TGTGCCAGCCGTCTCGGGAGGATCTCCTACGAGCAGTACTTC. Its protein is CASRLGRISYEQYF.

The J gene is TRBJ1-5, the V gene TRBV7-2; D is undetermined. The germline V gene encodes CDR1 SGHTA and CDR2 FQGNSA. There are 15 residues in the CDR3. V was cut by 0 bases and J by 5 bases, with 11 bases left in between. CDR3 in amino acids: CASSLAHGLDQPQHF. The CDR3 DNA reads TGTGCCAGCAGCTTAGCGCACGGGTTGGATCAGCCCCAGCATTTT.

V and J are TRBV19 and TRBJ1-5; 9 nucleotides align to TRBD1. Per the germline V gene, CDR1 is LNHDA and CDR2 is SQIVND (reference sequence). V lost 3 bases to trimming and J lost 4 bases; unmatched junction nucleotides: 4. The CDR3 totals 15 residues. The CDR3 sequence is CASSIGQGKNQPQHF. CDR3 nucleotide sequence: TGTGCCAGTAGTATCGGACAGGGGAAGAATCAGCCCCAGCATTTT.

The chain combines TRBV5-5 with TRBJ2-1, with 9 bases lining up with TRBD2. Germline V lookup: CDR1 SGHKS, CDR2 YYEKEE (reference sequence). The CDR3 totals 15 residues. The junction had 12 bases not matched to a gene; V was cut back by 4 bases and J by 10 bases. The DNA for the CDR3 is TGTGCCAGCAGCCATCTAGCGGGGCCTTCACAGGAGCAGTTCTTC. It is translated as CASSHLAGPSQEQFF.

V and J are TRBV19 and TRBJ2-7, with D tentatively TRBD1 (6 bases). The CDR3 loop spans 15 amino acids. The V end was cut by 0 bases, the J end by 0 bases, with 9 bases between. CDR1 LNHDA and CDR2 SQIVND come from the germline V gene (reference sequence). This chain's CDR3 is CASSIDDRYSYEQYF. The CDR3 DNA reads as TGTGCCAGTAGTATAGACGACAGGTACTCCTACGAGCAGTACTTC.

The rearrangement joins TRBV28 to TRBJ1-2; D might be TRBD1 (6 bases). The CDR3 sequence is 14 residues long. V was clipped by 7 bases and J by 8 bases, with 20 bases between them. Germline V gene lookup returns CDR1 MDHEN and CDR2 SYDVKM. The CDR3 region is CASTAKSTGWGYTF. CDR3 sequence (DNA): TGTGCCAGCACCGCCAAGTCGACAGGATGGGGCTACACCTTC.

The chain links TRBV5-1 to TRBJ1-4, with D possibly TRBD1 on 6 matching bases. The CDR3 has 16 residues. Germline CDR1 and CDR2: SGHRS and YFSETQ. V lost 1 base to trimming and J lost 7 bases, with 17 bases between them. CDR3 loop: CASSLIFGGRVEKLFF. The CDR3 region has the DNA TGCGCCAGCAGCTTGATATTTGGGGGCCGGGTTGAAAAACTGTTTTTT.

The chain couples TRBV2 to TRBJ1-1, with D perhaps matching TRBD1 (6 bases). Trimming shortened V by 6 bases and J by 12 bases, and 14 bases separated the two germline ends. Germline V gives CDR1 SNHLY, CDR2 FYNNEI. This CDR3 has 11 amino acids. The DNA for the CDR3 is TGTGCCAGCAGCGTTGACAGGCGACCTTTCTTT. Translating it yields CASSVDRRPFF.